Shown below are 21 T cell receptor beta chains from a single sample sequenced in a study of blood T cell repertoires in COVID-19. Assay: immunoSEQ multiplex PCR; the TCRdb copy retains only in-frame clones and omits some. The sample holds more than 250,000 clones, roughly 88% seen once. The sample taken for sequencing was peripheral blood. The receptors shown here come from a woman in her forties or fifties with acute or convalescent COVID-19.

The rearrangement uses TRBV27 and TRBJ2-1; tentative D call: TRBD2 (5 bases). The length of the CDR3 is 18 residues. CDR1 MNHEY and CDR2 SMNVEV come from the germline V gene (reference sequence). Trimming shortened V by 0 bases and J by 6 bases, and 21 bases separated the two germline ends. The CDR3 sequence is CASSLSVAGPPRGNEQFF. In DNA form, the CDR3 reads TGTGCCAGCAGTTTATCGGTCGCGGGCCCTCCTCGGGGCAATGAGCAGTTCTTC.

The chain carries TRBV2 and TRBJ2-5; 11 bases match TRBD1. This CDR3 is built from 15 residues. Germline trimming cut 7 bases from V and 5 bases from J; bases unmatched to any gene: 9. Looked up from germline, CDR1 is SNHLY and CDR2 is FYNNEI. CDR3 loop: CASKTGTGGFETQYF. The CDR3 nucleotides read TGTGCCAGCAAAACCGGGACAGGGGGTTTCGAGACCCAGTACTTC.

The CDR3 DNA reads TGTGCCAGCAGCTTAGCGGAAGGGGATTCACCCCTCCACTTT. Translating it yields CASSLAEGDSPLHF. The chain uses TRBV7-9 and TRBJ1-6; possible D gene TRBD1, 5 bases. Looked up from germline, CDR1 is SEHNR and CDR2 is FQNEAQ (reference sequence). V shed 0 bases and J shed 8 bases, with 8 bases lying between them. The CDR3 runs 14 residues.

The gene calls are TRBV6-2 or TRBV6-3 and TRBJ2-2; D not certain. CDR1 MNHEY and CDR2 SVGEGT come from the germline V gene. The ends were cut back, 2 bases at V and 6 bases at J, with 7 bases in the middle. CDR3 length: 13 residues. CDR3 loop: CASSYQVAGELFF. CDR3 DNA: TGTGCCAGCAGTTACCAGGTGGCCGGGGAGCTGTTTTTT.

The rearrangement joins TRBV21-1 to TRBJ1-6; the DNA was not used to check the table's D call, TRBD1. TRBV21-1 is a pseudogene locus. This CDR3 comprises 14 residues. Here the CDR3 reads CASSNPPSNSPLHF. CDR3 DNA: TGTGCCAGCAGCAACCCCCCATCAAATTCACCCCTCCACTTT.

The chain combines TRBV27 with TRBJ2-1; D possibly corresponds to TRBD1 (6 bases). V lost 1 base and J lost 11, with 12 bases in between. The CDR3 has 13 amino acids. Per the germline V gene, CDR1 is MNHEY and CDR2 is SMNVEV (reference sequence). This CDR3 is CASSLLGQPKQFF. CDR3 coding DNA: TGTGCCAGCAGTTTATTGGGACAACCAAAGCAGTTCTTC.

The CDR3 sequence is CASSLMSGTLGGEQYF. CDR3 sequence (DNA): TGCGCCAGCAGCTTGATGAGCGGGACGCTCGGGGGCGAGCAGTACTTC. This chain joins TRBV5-1 and TRBJ2-7, with TRBD2 identical over 7 bases. Germline V gene sequence: CDR1 SGHRS, CDR2 YFSETQ. The CDR3 totals 16 residues. V shed 1 base and J 6 bases; nucleotides not matched to a gene: 13.

The chain uses TRBV6-5 and TRBJ1-3; D gene ambiguous. Germline V gives CDR1 MNHEY, CDR2 SVGAGI. V dropped 0 bases and J dropped 3 bases, with 9 bases sitting between them. The CDR3 is made up of 15 amino acids. The CDR3: CASSYSASGGNTIYF. The CDR3 DNA sequence: TGTGCCAGCAGTTACTCGGCGTCAGGTGGAAACACCATATATTTT.

The CDR3 is CASSVEGLALSTDTQYF. The CDR3 region has the DNA TGTGCCAGCAGCGTAGAGGGACTAGCGTTAAGCACAGATACGCAGTATTTT. This chain uses TRBV9 with TRBJ2-3; TRBD2 matches at 10 bases. The CDR3 consists of 17 residues. CDR1 SGDLS and CDR2 YYNGEE come from the germline V gene. Trimming took 0 bases from V and 0 from J; bases not matched to a gene: 4.

The J gene is TRBJ1-6, the V gene TRBV10-3; TRBD1 matches at 9 bases. The CDR3 spans 13 residues. The V gene end was trimmed by 6 bases and the J gene end by 10 bases; junction bases not matched to a gene: 4. In germline, CDR1 is ENHRY, CDR2 SYGVKD. The CDR3 region is CAIRGTGNSPLHF. In nucleotides, the CDR3 is TGTGCCATCAGGGGGACAGGGAACTCACCCCTCCACTTT.

The chain couples TRBV18 to TRBJ2-6, with D perhaps TRBD1 (7 bases). CDR3 length: 19 residues. CDR1 KGHSH and CDR2 LQKENI come from the germline V gene. V lost 3 bases to trimming and J lost 3 bases, with 21 bases between them. CDR3 sequence reads: CASSPLGGGASYGANVLTF. DNA for the CDR3: TGTGCCAGCTCACCCCTCGGAGGGGGCGCTTCGTATGGGGCCAACGTCCTGACTTTC.

The CDR3 DNA reads TGTGCCAGCAGCTTTGACAGGAACTATGGCTACACCTTC. It encodes CASSFDRNYGYTF. The J gene is TRBJ1-2, the V gene TRBV7-2, with a weak D call TRBD1 (6 bases). V shed 3 bases and J shed 2 bases, with 7 bases lying between them. Germline V gene data show CDR1 as SGHTA and CDR2 as FQGNSA. This CDR3 is 13 amino acids long.

The rearrangement uses TRBV19 and TRBJ1-4; D call uncertain. V lost 4 bases to trimming and J lost 5 bases, with 14 bases between them. In germline, CDR1 is LNHDA, CDR2 SQIVND (reference sequence). This CDR3 contains 15 residues. In nucleotides, the CDR3 is TGTGCCAGTAGTAATAGTGGTGACGGGAATGAAAAACTGTTTTTT. Translated, it gives CASSNSGDGNEKLFF.

CDR3 DNA sequence: TGCGCCAGCAGCGTGACAGGCCCTCTCGATGAAAAACTGTTTTTT. Translation: CASSVTGPLDEKLFF. The V call is TRBV5-1, the J call TRBJ1-4; maybe TRBD1 (6 bases). The germline gives CDR1 SGHRS, CDR2 YFSETQ. The germline V and J ends were trimmed by 4 bases and 6 bases, with 16 bases remaining between them. The CDR3 covers 15 residues.

This clone was counted at least ten times. This chain connects TRBV12-5 to TRBJ2-1; 14 bases fit TRBD2. V gave up 3 bases and J gave up 8 bases; unmatched junction bases: 9. The CDR3 totals 17 residues. Germline CDR1 LGHNT, CDR2 FRNRAP. The CDR3 reads CASGLSRTSGRYDEQFF. The DNA of the CDR3 is TGTGCTAGTGGTTTAAGCCGGACTAGCGGGAGGTACGATGAGCAGTTCTTC.

This chain connects TRBV7-9 to TRBJ2-1; D is perhaps TRBD1 (7 bases). Per the germline V gene, CDR1 is SEHNR and CDR2 is FQNEAQ (reference sequence). V was shortened by 3 bases and J by 5 bases, with 14 bases between the two germline ends. This CDR3 contains 15 residues. CDR3 in amino acids: CASSFLQGTHNEQFF. DNA of the CDR3: TGTGCCAGCAGCTTTTTACAGGGGACTCACAATGAGCAGTTCTTC.

This clone showed up just once. Within the sample, other DNA sequences also encode this same CDR3. This rearrangement joins TRBV18 to TRBJ1-2; 7 nucleotides match TRBD1. The CDR3 loop spans 14 amino acids. Germline V gives CDR1 KGHSH, CDR2 LQKENI. Trimming removed 1 base from V and 2 bases from J; junction bases left unmatched: 1. CDR3 sequence (DNA): TGTGCCAGCTCACCACGGGACAGCAACTATGGCTACACCTTC. As protein: CASSPRDSNYGYTF.

This clone turned up a few times. The chain combines TRBV5-1 with TRBJ1-5; D is unresolved. The V end lost 5 bases, the J end lost 0 bases, and 12 bases lay between the germline ends. The germline V gene has CDR1 SGHRS and CDR2 YFSETQ. The CDR3 length is 15 residues. The CDR3 protein is CASRPTAYSNQPQHF. The CDR3 region has the DNA TGCGCCAGCAGGCCTACAGCTTATAGCAATCAGCCCCAGCATTTT.

The chain links TRBV6-6 to TRBJ2-7; no reliable D call. The CDR3 has 13 residues. Germline CDR1 MNHNY, CDR2 SVGAGI (reference sequence). V gave up 6 bases and J gave up 5 bases, with 14 bases separating them. CDR3 in amino acids: CASRILTGDEQYF. The CDR3 DNA reads as TGTGCCAGCAGAATACTTACGGGTGACGAGCAGTACTTC.

The chain employs TRBV27 and TRBJ1-6; D call uncertain. Trimming left V 2 bases short and J 9 bases short, with 11 bases between. The CDR3 totals 14 residues. Per the germline V gene, CDR1 is MNHEY and CDR2 is SMNVEV (reference sequence). The CDR3 DNA follows: TGTGCCAGCAGTTTACGGGAAGGAAGTTCACCCCTCCACTTT. Protein sequence: CASSLREGSSPLHF.

V and J are TRBV21-1 and TRBJ2-6; the D call TRBD1 from the table was never checked on the DNA. TRBV21-1 is a known pseudogene. The CDR3 consists of 18 residues. This CDR3 reads CASSTDRVVCTGANVLTF. The DNA for the CDR3 is TGTGCCAGCAGCACGGACAGGGTAGTATGTACTGGGGCCAACGTCCTGACTTTC.